A selection of T cell receptor beta chains follows, all from one sample in a study of tumor-infiltrating lymphocytes in primary liver carcinoma. TCRdb re-derived calls from the multiplex PCR reads in MiXCR, one entry per CDR3 protein. The table records approximately 300,000 distinct CDR3 sequences, less than 75% of them present only once. Sequencing was carried out using peripheral blood. The receptor source for this set is a middle-aged man with primary liver carcinoma and hepatitis B virus infection. Each CDR3 is given with its conserved first and last residue. The D gene is left open where the match is weak. Clone size appears in some rows only: once, few, many, or a class for an expanded clone.

V,J,D,size,CDR3,DNA
TRBV12-3/TRBV12-4,TRBJ1-1,.,.,CASSKERVTEAFF,TGTGCCAGCAGCAAAGAGAGGGTCACTGAAGCTTTCTTT
TRBV25-1,TRBJ2-1,.,.,CASSFLYNEQFF,TGTGCCAGCAGTTTCCTATACAATGAGCAGTTCTTC
TRBV20-1,TRBJ1-1,TRBD1,.,CSASPGQGANTEVFF,TGCAGTGCTTCCCCGGGACAGGGGGCGAACACTGAAGTTTTCTTT
TRBV5-6,TRBJ2-3,.,.,CASILGGTDTQYF,TGTGCCAGCATCCTGGGAGGAACAGATACGCAGTATTTT
TRBV29-1,TRBJ2-5,.,many,CSLTGAGNQETQYF,TGCAGCCTAACGGGGGCGGGGAATCAAGAGACCCAGTACTTC
TRBV29-1,TRBJ1-1,TRBD1,medium-sized,CSITGGLLLDTEAFF,TGCAGCATCACAGGGGGCCTACTTTTAGACACTGAAGCTTTCTTT
TRBV30,TRBJ1-5,.,few,CAWRRGNQPQHF,TGTGCCTGGAGAAGGGGCAATCAGCCCCAGCATTTT
TRBV28,TRBJ2-2,.,.,CASSVTARSGELFF,TGTGCCAGCAGTGTGACGGCTAGGTCCGGGGAGCTGTTTTTT
TRBV4-1,TRBJ2-7,TRBD2,.,CASSRPYSGGEDEQYF,TGCGCCAGCAGCCGACCTTATAGCGGGGGAGAGGACGAGCAGTACTTC
TRBV12-3/TRBV12-4,TRBJ1-1,.,.,CVSSSVLLGSTEAFF,TGTGTCAGCAGTTCCGTGTTGCTGGGTAGCACTGAAGCTTTCTTT
TRBV29-1,TRBJ1-5,.,.,CSVGSGGNQAQHF,TGCAGCGTTGGCAGTGGGGGCAATCAGGCCCAGCATTTT
TRBV10-3,TRBJ2-5,.,many,CAISAGALETQYF,TGTGCCATCAGTGCAGGGGCGCTGGAGACCCAGTACTTC
TRBV7-9,TRBJ1-4,.,few,CASSLRGLGEKLFF,TGTGCCAGTAGCTTGCGGGGCTTGGGTGAAAAACTGTTTTTT
TRBV14,TRBJ1-1,TRBD1,once,CANSLAPGGRTEAFF,TGTGCCAACAGCCTAGCGCCAGGGGGGAGAACTGAAGCTTTCTTT
TRBV4-2,TRBJ1-2,.,many,CASSQESRGTGIYGYTF,TGTGCCAGCAGCCAAGAATCGCGGGGCACGGGGATCTATGGCTACACCTTC
TRBV28,TRBJ2-3,.,many,CASSYPQGRGIRTDTQYF,TGTGCCAGCAGTTACCCCCAGGGGCGCGGGATTCGCACAGATACGCAGTATTTT
TRBV28,TRBJ2-1,TRBD2,.,CASSFPSGNYNEQFF,TGTGCCAGCAGTTTTCCTAGCGGGAATTACAATGAGCAGTTCTTC
TRBV4-3,TRBJ1-2,.,.,CTSSPTQGFSGYTF,TGCACCAGCAGCCCCACACAGGGCTTTAGTGGCTACACCTTC
TRBV11-2,TRBJ1-5,TRBD1,.,CASSLGGQSNQPQHF,TGTGCCAGCAGCTTGGGGGGACAGAGCAATCAGCCCCAGCATTTT
TRBV4-1,TRBJ2-1,TRBD2,many,CASSQEAGDVYNEQFF,TGCGCCAGCAGCCAAGAAGCGGGAGACGTCTACAATGAGCAGTTCTTC
TRBV5-4,TRBJ2-1,.,few,CASSQDRSSYNEQFF,TGTGCCAGCAGCCAGGACCGAAGCTCCTACAATGAGCAGTTCTTC
TRBV6-1,TRBJ2-3,TRBD2,.,CASSPRSGSSTDTQYF,TGTGCCAGCAGTCCCCGCAGCGGGAGCTCCACAGATACGCAGTATTTT
TRBV5-1,TRBJ2-7,.,few,CASSLDRVRDEQYF,TGCGCCAGCAGCTTGGACAGGGTGCGTGATGAGCAGTACTTC
TRBV5-6,TRBJ2-7,.,.,CASSFWTAPYEHYF,TGTGCCAGCAGCTTTTGGACGGCGCCCTACGAGCATTACTTC
TRBV12-3/TRBV12-4,TRBJ1-1,TRBD1,many,CASFSGGATEAFF,TGTGCCAGTTTTTCAGGGGGCGCGACTGAAGCTTTCTTT
TRBV12-3/TRBV12-4,TRBJ2-3,.,.,CTSSPTDTQYF,TGTACCAGCAGCCCCACAGATACGCAGTATTTT
TRBV12-3/TRBV12-4,TRBJ1-5,.,many,CASSLEGERPQHF,TGTGCCAGCAGTTTAGAGGGGGAACGGCCCCAGCATTTT
TRBV4-1,TRBJ2-3,.,many,CASSQETRDSPDTQYF,TGCGCCAGCAGCCAAGAGACCCGGGATTCTCCAGATACGCAGTATTTT
TRBV20-1,TRBJ2-4,.,.,CSAPGVLECKNIQYF,TGCAGTGCCCCCGGGGTTTTAGAGTGCAAAAACATTCAGTACTTC
TRBV4-1,TRBJ2-7,.,.,CASSQGRLVGNFSYEQYF,TGCGCCAGCAGCCAAGGGCGACTTGTGGGAAATTTCTCCTACGAGCAGTACTTC
TRBV7-8,TRBJ2-2,.,.,CASSLDSTATGELFF,TGTGCCAGCAGCTTAGACTCTACGGCCACCGGGGAGCTGTTTTTT
TRBV6-2/TRBV6-3,TRBJ2-5,.,.,CASTKGRRGETQYF,TGTGCCAGCACCAAGGGGAGGCGGGGAGAGACCCAGTATTTC
TRBV7-8,TRBJ2-1,TRBD2,.,CASSLERRWPAGFNEQFF,TGTGCCAGCAGCTTAGAGAGGCGATGGCCAGCGGGATTTAATGAGCAGTTCTTC
TRBV5-4,TRBJ2-6,TRBD1,.,CASTSDRVVTGANVLTF,TGTGCCAGCACCTCGGACAGGGTGGTGACCGGGGCCAACGTCCTGACTTTC
TRBV5-1,TRBJ2-7,TRBD2,.,CASSPGTNTYEQYF,TGCGCCAGCAGCCCGGGGACTAACACCTACGAGCAGTACTTC
TRBV7-8,TRBJ1-1,TRBD1,.,CASSKDRIIEYTEAFF,TGTGCCAGCAGCAAGGACAGGATCATAGAATACACTGAAGCTTTCTTT
TRBV4-2,TRBJ2-3,TRBD2,.,CASSPGTRGSADTQYF,TGTGCCAGCAGCCCCGGGACTAGAGGGAGTGCAGATACGCAGTATTTT
TRBV5-1,TRBJ2-4,.,.,CASSTEVSNIHYF,TGCGCCAGCAGCACTGAGGTGTCCAACATTCATTACTTC
TRBV29-1,TRBJ1-2,.,.,CSAPGIGGDGYTF,TGCAGCGCACCTGGGATAGGGGGTGATGGCTACACCTTC
TRBV29-1,TRBJ2-1,TRBD2,.,CSVQGLAAYNEQFF,TGTAGCGTTCAGGGACTAGCGGCCTACAATGAGCAGTTCTTC